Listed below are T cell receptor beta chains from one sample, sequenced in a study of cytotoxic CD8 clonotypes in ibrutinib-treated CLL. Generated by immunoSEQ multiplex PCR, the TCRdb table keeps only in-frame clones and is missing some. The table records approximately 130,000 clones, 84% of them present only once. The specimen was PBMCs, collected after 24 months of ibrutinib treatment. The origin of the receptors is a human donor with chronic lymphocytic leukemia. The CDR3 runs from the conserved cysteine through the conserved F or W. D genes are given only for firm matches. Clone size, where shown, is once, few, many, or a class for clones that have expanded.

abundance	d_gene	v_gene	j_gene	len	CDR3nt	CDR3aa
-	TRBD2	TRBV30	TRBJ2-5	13	TGTGCCTCGAGGACTAGCGGTACGGAGACCCAGTACTTC	CASRTSGTETQYF
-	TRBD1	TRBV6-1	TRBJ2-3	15	TGTGCCAGCAGAAACCCTCCACAGGGGCCAGATACGCAGTATTTT	CASRNPPQGPDTQYF
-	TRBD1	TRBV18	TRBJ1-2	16	TGTGCCAGCTCACCACGTGGACAGGACGCTAACTATGGCTACACCTTC	CASSPRGQDANYGYTF
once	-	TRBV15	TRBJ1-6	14	TGTGCCACCAGCCGGACAGTAAATAATTCACCCCTCCACTTT	CATSRTVNNSPLHF
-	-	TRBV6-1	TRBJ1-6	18	TGTGCCAGCAGTGGACAGCCCGGTCATATATTCTTTAATTCACCCCTCCACTTT	CASSGQPGHIFFNSPLHF
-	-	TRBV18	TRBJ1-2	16	TGTGCCAGCTCACCACCTACGGGGCAGTCTAACTATGGCTACACCTTC	CASSPPTGQSNYGYTF
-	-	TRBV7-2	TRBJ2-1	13	TGTGCCAGCAGTTCACAGGGGGGGAATGAGCAGTTCTTC	CASSSQGGNEQFF
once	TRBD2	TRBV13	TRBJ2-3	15	TGTGCCAGCAGCTTACTAGCGGGGGACACAGATACGCAGTATTTT	CASSLLAGDTDTQYF
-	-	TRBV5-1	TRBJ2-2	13	TGCGCCAGCAGCCTTACCAACCAGGGGGAGCTGTTTTTT	CASSLTNQGELFF
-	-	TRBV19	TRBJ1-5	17	TGTGCCAGTAGTTCATCACCAGGGTCAACCGTACGTCAGCCCCAGCATTTT	CASSSSPGSTVRQPQHF
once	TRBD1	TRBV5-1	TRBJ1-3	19	TGCGCCAGCAGCTTGGCAACCAGGGGGCCCTTAAGCTCTGGAAACACCATATATTTT	CASSLATRGPLSSGNTIYF
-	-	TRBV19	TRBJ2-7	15	TGTGCCAGTAGTCCAGCGACAGGCTACCTCTACGAGCAGTACTTC	CASSPATGYLYEQYF
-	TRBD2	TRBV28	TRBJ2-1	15	TGTGCCAGCAGTGCGGGGGGGAGCTCCTACAATGAGCAGTTCTTC	CASSAGGSSYNEQFF
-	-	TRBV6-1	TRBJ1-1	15	TGTGCCAGCAGTGAAGCGACAGTGACGAACACTGAAGCTTTCTTT	CASSEATVTNTEAFF
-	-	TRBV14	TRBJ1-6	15	TGTGCCAGCAGCCAAGATCTTGTTACAAAATCACCCCTCCACTTT	CASSQDLVTKSPLHF
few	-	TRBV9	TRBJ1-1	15	TGTGCCAGCAGCGTTGACCCCGGGAGGAACACTGAAGCTTTCTTT	CASSVDPGRNTEAFF
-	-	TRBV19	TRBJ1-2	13	TGTGCCGCCAAACCTCTGGACAGCTATGGCTACACCTTC	CAAKPLDSYGYTF
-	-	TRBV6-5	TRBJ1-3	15	TGTGCCAGCAGTTACTGGGATAGCTCTGGAAACACCATATATTTT	CASSYWDSSGNTIYF
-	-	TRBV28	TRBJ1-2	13	TGTGCCAGCAGTCTGGGGCCTAGCTATGGCTACACCTTC	CASSLGPSYGYTF
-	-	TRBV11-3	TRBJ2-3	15	TGTGCCAGCAGCTTCGGGTCCCGGAATACAGATACGCAGTATTTT	CASSFGSRNTDTQYF
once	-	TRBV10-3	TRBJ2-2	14	TGTGCCATCAGTGAAACACCGAACACCGGGGAGCTGTTTTTT	CAISETPNTGELFF
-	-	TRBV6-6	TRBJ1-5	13	TGTGCCAGCAGTGACGGTTACAATCAGCCCCAGCATTTT	CASSDGYNQPQHF
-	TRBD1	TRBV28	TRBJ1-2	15	TGTGCCAGCAGCCGTCCCGGGACAGGGTCCGATGGCTACACCTTC	CASSRPGTGSDGYTF
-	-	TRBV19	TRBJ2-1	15	TGTGCCAGTAAGATGGGTCGGGGCTCCTACAATGAGCAGTTCTTC	CASKMGRGSYNEQFF
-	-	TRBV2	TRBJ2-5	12	TGTGCCAGCGCCAGGGGCGGCGAGACCCAGTACTTC	CASARGGETQYF
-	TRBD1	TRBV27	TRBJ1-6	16	TGTGCCAGCAGTTCCCGACAGGGAGTATTGGGATCACCCCTCCACTTT	CASSSRQGVLGSPLHF
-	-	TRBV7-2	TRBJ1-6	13	TGTGCCAGCAGCTTTCGTCTTAATTCACCCCTCCACTTT	CASSFRLNSPLHF
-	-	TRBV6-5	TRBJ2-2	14	TGTGCCAGCAGTTACTCTGGGGTCACCGGGGAGCTGTTTTTT	CASSYSGVTGELFF
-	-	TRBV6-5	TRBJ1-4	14	TGTGCCAGTAGCCGCTCGGGGTTTAATGAAAAACTGTTTTTT	CASSRSGFNEKLFF
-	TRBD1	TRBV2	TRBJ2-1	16	TGTGCCAGCAGTGAAGCCAGGACAGGGGATGGCAATGAGCAGTTCTTC	CASSEARTGDGNEQFF
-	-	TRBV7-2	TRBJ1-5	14	TGTGCCAGCAGCTCCCCCGGGGGCCACCAGCCCCAGCATTTT	CASSSPGGHQPQHF
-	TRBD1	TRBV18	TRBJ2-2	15	TGTGCCAGCTCATCAAGACAGGGACAGACCGGGGAGCTGTTTTTT	CASSSRQGQTGELFF
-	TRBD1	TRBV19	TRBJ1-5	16	TGTGCCAGTACTCCTCCGGGACAGGGCCTCTATCAGCCCCAGCATTTT	CASTPPGQGLYQPQHF
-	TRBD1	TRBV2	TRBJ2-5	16	TGTGCCAGCAGCTCGAGGACAGGGGCCGTCCAAGAGACCCAGTACTTC	CASSSRTGAVQETQYF
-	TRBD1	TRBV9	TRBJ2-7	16	TGTGCCAGCAGCGTAGCCCCGGACAGGGGGCAGTACGAGCAGTACTTC	CASSVAPDRGQYEQYF
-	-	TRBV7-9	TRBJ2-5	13	TGTGCCAGCAGCCCGGAAGGACAAGAGACCCAGTACTTC	CASSPEGQETQYF
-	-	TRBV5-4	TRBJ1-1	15	TGTGCCAGCAGCTTGGGAGTAGGGCTGAACACTGAAGCTTTCTTT	CASSLGVGLNTEAFF
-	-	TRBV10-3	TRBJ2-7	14	TGTGCCATCAGTGAGTCACAGGGAGTGAGCGAGCAGTACTTC	CAISESQGVSEQYF
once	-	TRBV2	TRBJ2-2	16	TGTGCCAGCAGTGAACAGGGATCCGGAAACACCGGGGAGCTGTTTTTT	CASSEQGSGNTGELFF
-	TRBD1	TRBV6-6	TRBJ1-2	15	TGTGCCAGCAGTCGCCCCGGGACAGGGGGCGATGGCTACACCTTC	CASSRPGTGGDGYTF
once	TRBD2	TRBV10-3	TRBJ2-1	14	TGTGCCATCAGTGGGGATAGCGGGGGGGCTGAGCAGTTCTTC	CAISGDSGGAEQFF
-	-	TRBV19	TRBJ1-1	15	TGTGCCAGTAGTTTAGCACCCGACAGCTTTCTTGAAGCTTTCTTT	CASSLAPDSFLEAFF
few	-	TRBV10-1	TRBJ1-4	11	TGCGCCAGCAGTGTTTGGCAGAGAATGTTTTTT	CASSVWQRMFF
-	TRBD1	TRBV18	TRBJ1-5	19	TGTGCCAGCTCACCACCGGCAGGGCCGGGAACAAAGGGGGCTCAGCCCCAGCATTTT	CASSPPAGPGTKGAQPQHF
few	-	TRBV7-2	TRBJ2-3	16	TGTGCCAGCAGCCTCCTTGGCGGGGATAGCACAGATACGCAGTATTTT	CASSLLGGDSTDTQYF
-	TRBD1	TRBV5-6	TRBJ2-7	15	TGTGCCAGTTACGCCGGGACAGGGTTAGTCGACGAGCAGTACTTC	CASYAGTGLVDEQYF
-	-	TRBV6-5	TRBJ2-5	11	TGTGCCAGCAGTAGCCAAGAGACCCAGTACTTC	CASSSQETQYF
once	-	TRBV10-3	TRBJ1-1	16	TGTGCCATCAGTGATGAGTGTGCCGGCGGGACCGAATGCGCTTTCTTT	CAISDECAGGTECAFF
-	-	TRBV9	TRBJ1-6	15	TGTGCCAGCAGCGCGCAGGGAAGTCAGGATTCACCCCTCCACTTT	CASSAQGSQDSPLHF
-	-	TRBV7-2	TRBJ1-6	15	TGTGCCAGCAGCTTAGAAGCACACTCTAATTCACCCCTCCACTTT	CASSLEAHSNSPLHF
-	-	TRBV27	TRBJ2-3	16	TGTGCCAGCCGCGGCGCAGGCGCTTCGAGCACAGATACGCAGTATTTT	CASRGAGASSTDTQYF
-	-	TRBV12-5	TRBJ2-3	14	TGTGCTAGTGCCCCCTCCGGGCGCACAGATACGCAGTATTTT	CASAPSGRTDTQYF
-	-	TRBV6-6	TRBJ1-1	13	TGTGCCAGCAGCCTGCGAACATTCATGGGCACTTTCTTT	CASSLRTFMGTFF
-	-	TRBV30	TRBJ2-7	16	TGTGCCTGGAGGCCCCCATCTTCCCTCCACCAAAACGAGCAGTACTTC	CAWRPPSSLHQNEQYF
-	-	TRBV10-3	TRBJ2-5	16	TGTGCCATCAGGCAGGCGGGGGCAAAGGGGGAAGAGACCCAGTACTTC	CAIRQAGAKGEETQYF
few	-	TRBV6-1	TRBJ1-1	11	TGTGCCAGCAGGGAGAACACTGAAGCTTTCTTT	CASRENTEAFF
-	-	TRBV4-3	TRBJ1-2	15	TGCGCCAGCAGCCAATCACCGGCAGGGGACTATGGCTACACCTTC	CASSQSPAGDYGYTF
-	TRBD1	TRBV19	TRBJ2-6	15	TGTGCCAGTAGTGGGACAGGGTACGGGGCCAACGTCCTGACTTTC	CASSGTGYGANVLTF
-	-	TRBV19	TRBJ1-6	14	TGTGCCAGTAGTATCGCAGGAAGAGGTTCACCCCTCCACTTT	CASSIAGRGSPLHF
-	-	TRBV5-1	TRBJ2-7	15	TGCGCCAGCAGCCTCGACACGGGACGCGGATACGAGCAGTACTTC	CASSLDTGRGYEQYF